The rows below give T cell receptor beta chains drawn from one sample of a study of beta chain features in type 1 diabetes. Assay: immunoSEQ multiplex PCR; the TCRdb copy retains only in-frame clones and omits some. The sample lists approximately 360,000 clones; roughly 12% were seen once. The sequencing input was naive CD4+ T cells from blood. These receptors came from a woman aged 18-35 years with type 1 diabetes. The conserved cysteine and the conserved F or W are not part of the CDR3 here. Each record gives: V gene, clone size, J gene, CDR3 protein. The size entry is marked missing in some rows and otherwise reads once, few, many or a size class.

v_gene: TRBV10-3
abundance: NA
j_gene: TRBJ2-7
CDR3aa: ATTPAGSSEQY

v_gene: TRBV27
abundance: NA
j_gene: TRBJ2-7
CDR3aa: ASSLFLAEDYEQY

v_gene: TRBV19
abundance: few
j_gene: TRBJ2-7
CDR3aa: ASSRGQGQSYEQY

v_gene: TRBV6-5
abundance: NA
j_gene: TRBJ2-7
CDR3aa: ASSPPGTVSYEQY

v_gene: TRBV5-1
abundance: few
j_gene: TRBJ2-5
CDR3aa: ASSRVGTGTQY

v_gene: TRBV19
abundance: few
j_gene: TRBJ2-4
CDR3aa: ASSPRTADIQY

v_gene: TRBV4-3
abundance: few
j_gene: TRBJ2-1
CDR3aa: ASSQDGTRGEQF

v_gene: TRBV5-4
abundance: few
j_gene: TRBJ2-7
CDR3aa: ASSPGLAGVYEQY

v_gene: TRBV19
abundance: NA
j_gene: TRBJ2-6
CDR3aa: ASSLDRSGANVLT

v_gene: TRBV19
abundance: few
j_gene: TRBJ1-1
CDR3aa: ASRTGDQNTEAF

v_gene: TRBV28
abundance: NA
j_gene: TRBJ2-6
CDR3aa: ASSRAGANVLT

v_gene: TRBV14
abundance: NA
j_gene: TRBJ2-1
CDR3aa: ASSPGTDNEQF

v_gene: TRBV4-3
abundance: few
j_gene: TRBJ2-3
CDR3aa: ASSQAGGSPDTQY

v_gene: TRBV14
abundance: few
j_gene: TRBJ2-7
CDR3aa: ASSPDRVYEQY

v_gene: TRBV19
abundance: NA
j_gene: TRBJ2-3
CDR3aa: ASRSGRASTDTQY

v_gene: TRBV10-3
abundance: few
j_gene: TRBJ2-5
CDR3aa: AISESAGEQVETQY

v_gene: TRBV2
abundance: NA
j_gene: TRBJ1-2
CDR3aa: ASNGNSYGYT

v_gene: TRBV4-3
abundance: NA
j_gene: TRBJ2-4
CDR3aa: ASSPRGPNLAKNIQY

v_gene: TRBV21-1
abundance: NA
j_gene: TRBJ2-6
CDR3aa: ASSKGVSGTGAPGANVLT

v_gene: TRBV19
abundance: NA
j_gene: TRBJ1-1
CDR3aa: ASSQVRNTEAF

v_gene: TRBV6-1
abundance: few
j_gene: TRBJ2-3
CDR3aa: ASGDRGPDTQY

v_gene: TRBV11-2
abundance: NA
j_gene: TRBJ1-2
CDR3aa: ASSFGGGIYGYT

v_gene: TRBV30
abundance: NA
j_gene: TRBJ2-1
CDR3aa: AWTPGSYNEQF

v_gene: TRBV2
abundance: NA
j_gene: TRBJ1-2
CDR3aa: ASSDPRAPYGYT

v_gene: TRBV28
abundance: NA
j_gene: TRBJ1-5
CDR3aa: ASIEGDQPQH

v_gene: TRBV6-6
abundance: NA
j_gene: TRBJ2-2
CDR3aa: ASRPGLADSTGELF

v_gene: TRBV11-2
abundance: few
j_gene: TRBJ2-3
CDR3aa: ASSSFLYTDTQY

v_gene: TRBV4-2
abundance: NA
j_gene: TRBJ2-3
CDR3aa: ASSQATSGDTQY

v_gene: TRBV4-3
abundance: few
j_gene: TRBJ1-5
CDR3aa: ASSQDRGNQPQH

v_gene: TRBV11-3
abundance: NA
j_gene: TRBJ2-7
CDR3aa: ASSSRDSSYEQY

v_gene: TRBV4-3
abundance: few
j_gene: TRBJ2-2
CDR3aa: AQQLTGLSRAGNGELF

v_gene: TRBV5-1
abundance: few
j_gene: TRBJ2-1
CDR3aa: ASSLGGSGAYNEQF

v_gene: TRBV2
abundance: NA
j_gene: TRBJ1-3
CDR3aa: ASHRSDGNTIY

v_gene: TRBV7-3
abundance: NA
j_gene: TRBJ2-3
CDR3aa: ASSLSVSDTQY

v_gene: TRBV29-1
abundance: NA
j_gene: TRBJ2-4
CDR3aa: SVEPQGSYIQY

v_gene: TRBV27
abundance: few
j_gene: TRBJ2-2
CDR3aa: ASSFYTGELF

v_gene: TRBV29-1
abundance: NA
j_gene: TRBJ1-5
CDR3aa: SVGRERDRGPNQPQH

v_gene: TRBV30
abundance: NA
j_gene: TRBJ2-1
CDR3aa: AWKGPSGHNEQF

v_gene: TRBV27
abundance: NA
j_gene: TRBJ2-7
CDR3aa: ASSLPPGGEQY

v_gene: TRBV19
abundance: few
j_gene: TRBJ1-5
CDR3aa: ASSAGRFNQPQH

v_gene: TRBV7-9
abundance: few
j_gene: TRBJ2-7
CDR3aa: ASSLQGYEQY

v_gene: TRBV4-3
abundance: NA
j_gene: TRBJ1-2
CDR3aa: ASSQVGQGIRGYT

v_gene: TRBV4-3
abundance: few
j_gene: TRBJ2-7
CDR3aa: ASSQSHPPWPGQGAYEQY

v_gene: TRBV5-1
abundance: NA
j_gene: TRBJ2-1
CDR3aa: ASSLSGGRYNEQF

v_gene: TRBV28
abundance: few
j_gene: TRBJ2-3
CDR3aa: ASATGSTQY

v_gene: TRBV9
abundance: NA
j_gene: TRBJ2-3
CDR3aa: ASSVAGTGTDTQY

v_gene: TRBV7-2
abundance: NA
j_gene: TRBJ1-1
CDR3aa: ASRDDSLVTASTEAF

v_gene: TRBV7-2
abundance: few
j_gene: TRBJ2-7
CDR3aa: ASGRPLHEQY

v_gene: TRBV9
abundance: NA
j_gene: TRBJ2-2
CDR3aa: ASSVPSSGQNTGELF

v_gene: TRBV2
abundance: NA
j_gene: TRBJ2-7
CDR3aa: ASSAGGGAYEQY